The TCR beta chain under discussion was sequenced for a study of shared clonotypes between healthy human individuals. In the authors' workflow: Junction-only immunoSEQ sequences carried no quality scores, so filtering differed. Sequencing was performed with immunoSEQ multiplex PCR; in TCRdb, only in-frame clones are kept and a portion is missing. Clone size and V and J calls were adopted from that table, with D and trimming inferred from the DNA. Of around 99,000 clones detected, 60% to 70% appear once; the ten largest clones hold approximately 46%. The clonotype was recovered from a man aged 30-40 years in good health. Input material: memory CD8+ T cells sorted from blood. Subset noted: CD45RO+ cells pooled with CCR7-negative TemRA cells.

CDR3 in DNA: TGCAGCGTTGTCCCAGCGGAAGACTACGAGCAGTACTTC. This sequence encodes CSVVPAEDYEQYF. This chain connects TRBV29-1 to TRBJ2-7; perhaps TRBD2 as D (5 bases). Per germline, CDR1 SQVTM and CDR2 ANQGSEA. CDR3 length equals 13 residues. V lost 4 bases, J lost 3 bases, and 13 bases lay in between.